The clone carrying this T cell receptor (beta chain) was observed a few times. Its cognate antigen is unknown. Germline V CDR1 and CDR2: SEHNR, FQNEAQ (reference sequence). V was clipped by 4 bases and J by 2 bases, with 9 bases between them. CDR3 length: 14 residues. The sample comes from a study of T-cell reconstitution after alpha-beta-depleted transplantation in children. Study-wide points: Alpha-beta T cells present about two months after transplant were reported to originate from several hundred expanded graft clones. From newly produced T cells came most of the T-cell counts and diversity one year after transplant.

For TCRbeta, the library was prepared with unique molecular identifiers. TCRdb recomputed calls from the PCR reads with MiXCR, one row per CDR3 protein. The table records about 77,000 distinct CDR3 sequences, 18% of them present only once. This receptor was identified in a male patient between 2 and 10 years old who had a stem cell transplant for acute lymphoblastic leukemia, so the T cells may come from the graft donor. Sequenced here: PBMCs, mostly from graft donor cells, sampled 360 days after TCRalphabeta/CD19-depleted stem cell transplant. This chain connects TRBV7-9 to TRBJ2-1; D remains unclear. Here the CDR3 DNA reads TGTGCCAGCAGCTCCCGCCTGACCTACAATGAGCAGTTCTTC. Protein: CASSSRLTYNEQFF.